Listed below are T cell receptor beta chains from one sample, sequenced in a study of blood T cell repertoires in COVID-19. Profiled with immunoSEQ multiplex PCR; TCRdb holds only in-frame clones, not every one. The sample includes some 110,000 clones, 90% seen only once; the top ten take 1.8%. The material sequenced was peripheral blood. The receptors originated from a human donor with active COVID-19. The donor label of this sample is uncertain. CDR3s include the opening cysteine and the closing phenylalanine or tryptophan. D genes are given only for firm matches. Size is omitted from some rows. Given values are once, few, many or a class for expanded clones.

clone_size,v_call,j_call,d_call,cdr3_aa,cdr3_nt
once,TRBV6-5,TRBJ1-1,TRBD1,CASSNRGRGTEAFF,TGTGCCAGCAGTAACAGGGGGCGAGGCACTGAAGCTTTCTTT
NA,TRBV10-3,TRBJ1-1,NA,CAISESKQMNTEAFF,TGTGCCATCAGTGAGTCGAAACAGATGAACACTGAAGCTTTCTTT
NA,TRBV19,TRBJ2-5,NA,CASSIDQAGKETQYF,TGTGCCAGTAGTATAGATCAGGCGGGGAAAGAGACCCAGTACTTC
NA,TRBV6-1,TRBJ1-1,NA,CASSEAYNAFF,TGTGCCAGCAGTGAGGCTTATAACGCTTTCTTT
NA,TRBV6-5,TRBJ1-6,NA,CASSYVHGGNSPLHF,TGTGCCAGCAGTTACGTCCACGGGGGGAATTCACCCCTCCACTTT
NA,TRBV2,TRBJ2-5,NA,CASSDVQGGQETQYF,TGTGCCAGCAGTGATGTACAGGGTGGGCAAGAGACCCAGTACTTC
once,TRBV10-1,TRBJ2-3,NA,CASSPSRDTQYF,TGCGCCAGCAGCCCCTCTAGAGATACGCAGTATTTT
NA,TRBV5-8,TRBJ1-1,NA,CASSLGAGLTNTEAFF,TGTGCCAGCAGCTTGGGGGCAGGGTTGACGAACACTGAAGCTTTCTTT
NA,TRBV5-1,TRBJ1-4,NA,CASSRLGDNEKLFF,TGCGCCAGCAGCCGTTTAGGGGATAATGAAAAACTGTTTTTT
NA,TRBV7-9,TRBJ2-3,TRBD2,CASSLTSGGSDTQYF,TGTGCCAGCAGCTTAACGAGCGGGGGGTCAGATACGCAGTATTTT
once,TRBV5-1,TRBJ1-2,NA,CASSLGGAFSSYGYTF,TGCGCCAGCAGCTTGGGGGGAGCCTTCTCTTCCTATGGCTACACCTTC
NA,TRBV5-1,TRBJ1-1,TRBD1,CASSSGGESEAFF,TGCGCCAGCAGCTCAGGGGGCGAATCTGAAGCTTTCTTT
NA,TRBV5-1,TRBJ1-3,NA,CASSLGSVRSGNTIYF,TGCGCCAGCAGCTTGGGTTCAGTTCGATCTGGAAACACCATATATTTT
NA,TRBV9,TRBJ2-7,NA,CASSASEVGRQSSYEQYF,TGTGCCAGCAGCGCTTCGGAGGTAGGACGGCAGAGTTCCTACGAGCAGTACTTC
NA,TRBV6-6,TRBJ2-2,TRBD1,CASSPWGQGYTGELFF,TGTGCCAGCAGCCCCTGGGGACAGGGTTACACCGGGGAGCTGTTTTTT
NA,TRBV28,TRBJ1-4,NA,CASRGGGDEKLFF,TGTGCCAGCAGGGGTGGGGGCGATGAAAAACTGTTTTTT
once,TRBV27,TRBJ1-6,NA,CASSSRTVTRVWGSPLHF,TGTGCCAGCAGTTCTCGGACAGTTACGAGGGTATGGGGTTCACCCCTCCACTTT
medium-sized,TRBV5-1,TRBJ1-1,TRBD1,CASSLGQGSNTEAFF,TGCGCCAGCAGCCTTGGACAGGGTAGTAACACTGAAGCTTTCTTT
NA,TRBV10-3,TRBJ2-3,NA,CAISGPERMTDTQYF,TGTGCCATCAGTGGTCCGGAGCGGATGACAGATACGCAGTATTTT
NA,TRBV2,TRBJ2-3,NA,CASRANRGGPDTQYF,TGTGCCAGCAGGGCAAATCGCGGGGGCCCAGATACGCAGTATTTT
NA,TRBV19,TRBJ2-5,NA,CASSIEGPQKTQYF,TGTGCCAGTAGTATTGAGGGTCCCCAAAAGACCCAGTACTTC
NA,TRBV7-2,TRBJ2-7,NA,CASSFTPSAYEQYF,TGTGCCAGCAGCTTCACTCCTTCGGCCTACGAGCAGTACTTC
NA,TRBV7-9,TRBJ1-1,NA,CASVDSLNTEAFF,TGTGCCAGCGTGGACAGTCTGAACACTGAAGCTTTCTTT
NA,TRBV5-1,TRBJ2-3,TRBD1,CASRPDRGNTDTQYF,TGCGCCAGCAGACCCGACAGGGGGAACACAGATACGCAGTATTTT
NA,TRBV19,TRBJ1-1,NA,CASTPLTPRRTEAFF,TGTGCCAGTACTCCCTTAACTCCCCGGAGGACTGAAGCTTTCTTT
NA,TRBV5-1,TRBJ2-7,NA,CASSSTNFYEQYF,TGCGCCAGCAGCTCGACTAATTTCTACGAGCAGTACTTC
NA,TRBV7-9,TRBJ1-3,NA,CASSRDLQGLTIYF,TGTGCCAGCAGCCGGGACCTACAGGGCCTCACCATATATTTT
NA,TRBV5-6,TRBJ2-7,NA,CASSLYRTRESYEQYF,TGTGCCAGCAGCTTGTACCGGACAAGGGAATCCTACGAGCAGTACTTC
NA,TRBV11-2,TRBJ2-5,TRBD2,CASSTSGLAGEETQYF,TGTGCCAGCAGCACTTCGGGACTAGCGGGGGAGGAGACCCAGTACTTC
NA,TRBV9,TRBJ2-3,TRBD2,CASSVDTSGLLTDTQYF,TGTGCCAGCAGCGTAGACACTAGCGGGCTTCTGACAGATACGCAGTATTTT
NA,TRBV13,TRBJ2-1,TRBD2,CASSSTSGSPGQFF,TGTGCCAGCAGCAGTACTAGCGGTAGCCCCGGGCAGTTCTTC
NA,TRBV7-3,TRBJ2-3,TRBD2,CASSLMTSGTDTQYF,TGTGCCAGCAGCTTAATGACTAGCGGTACAGATACGCAGTATTTT
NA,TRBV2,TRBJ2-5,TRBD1,CASNGQGKETQYF,TGTGCCAGCAATGGACAGGGGAAAGAGACCCAGTACTTC
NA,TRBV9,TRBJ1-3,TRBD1,CASSARGSSGNTIYF,TGTGCCAGCAGCGCCAGGGGGAGCTCTGGAAACACCATATATTTT
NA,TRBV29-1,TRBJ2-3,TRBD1,CSGGQGADTQYF,TGCAGCGGTGGACAGGGGGCGGATACGCAGTATTTT
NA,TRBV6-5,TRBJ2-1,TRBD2,CASMKLTGGEQFF,TGTGCCAGCATGAAATTGACGGGGGGTGAGCAGTTCTTC
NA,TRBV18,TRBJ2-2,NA,CASSPRRMQTGELFF,TGTGCCAGCTCACCGCGCAGGATGCAAACCGGGGAGCTGTTTTTT
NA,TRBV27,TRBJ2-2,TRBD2,CASSPSGGGTGELFF,TGTGCCAGCAGTCCTAGCGGGGGAGGTACCGGGGAGCTGTTTTTT
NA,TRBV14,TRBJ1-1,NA,CASSQNMNTEAFF,TGTGCCAGCAGCCAAAACATGAACACTGAAGCTTTCTTT
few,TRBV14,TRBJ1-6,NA,CASSQESSNSPLHF,TGTGCCAGCAGCCAAGAATCTAGCAATTCACCCCTCCACTTT
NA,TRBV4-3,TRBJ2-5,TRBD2,CASSPMALAGGETQYF,TGCGCCAGCAGCCCGATGGCTCTAGCGGGGGGAGAGACCCAGTACTTC
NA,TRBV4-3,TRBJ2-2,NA,CASSQETGATSRELFF,TGCGCCAGCAGCCAAGAGACGGGAGCTACTTCGAGGGAGCTGTTTTTT
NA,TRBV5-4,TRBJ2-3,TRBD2,CASSLGLAGTTDTQYF,TGTGCCAGCAGCTTGGGGCTAGCGGGGACTACAGATACGCAGTATTTT
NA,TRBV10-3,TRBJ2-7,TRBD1,CAISGTGKYEQYF,TGTGCCATCTCTGGGACAGGGAAGTACGAGCAGTACTTC
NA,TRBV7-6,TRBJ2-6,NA,CASSSSLTSLGAGANVLTF,TGTGCCAGCAGCTCGAGCTTGACTAGTCTCGGGGCTGGGGCCAACGTCCTGACTTTC
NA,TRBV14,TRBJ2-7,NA,CASSQPVPPYEQYF,TGTGCCAGCAGCCAGCCAGTCCCCCCCTACGAGCAGTACTTC
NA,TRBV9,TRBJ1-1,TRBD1,CASSERGGQGRNTEAFF,TGTGCCAGCAGCGAAAGGGGGGGACAGGGGCGGAACACTGAAGCTTTCTTT
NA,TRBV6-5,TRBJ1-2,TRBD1,CASRTGGAGYTF,TGTGCCAGCAGGACAGGGGGCGCGGGCTACACCTTC
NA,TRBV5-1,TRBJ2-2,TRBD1,CASSLTGVNTGELFF,TGCGCCAGCAGCCTGACAGGGGTTAACACCGGGGAGCTGTTTTTT
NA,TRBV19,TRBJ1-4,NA,CASSIARGRGEKLFF,TGTGCCAGTAGTATAGCGCGCGGCAGGGGTGAAAAACTGTTTTTT
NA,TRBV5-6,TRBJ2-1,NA,CASSLGTAGFLAIEQFF,TGTGCCAGCAGCTTGGGGACGGCGGGGTTCCTAGCGATTGAGCAGTTCTTC
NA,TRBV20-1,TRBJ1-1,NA,CSASLWTVEAFF,TGCAGTGCCAGTCTCTGGACAGTTGAAGCTTTCTTT
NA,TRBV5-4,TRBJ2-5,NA,CASSLPHRQETQYF,TGTGCCAGCAGCTTGCCGCACAGGCAAGAGACCCAGTACTTC
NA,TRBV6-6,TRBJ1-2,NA,CASLRRENHGYTF,TGTGCCAGCTTACGGCGGGAGAACCATGGCTACACCTTC
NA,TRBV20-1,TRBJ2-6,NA,CSASPLWRQDSSGANVLTF,TGCAGTGCTAGTCCTTTATGGAGACAGGATAGCTCTGGGGCCAACGTCCTGACTTTC
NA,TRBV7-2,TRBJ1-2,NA,CASSLLLDSYTF,TGTGCCAGCAGCCTCCTATTGGACAGCTACACCTTC
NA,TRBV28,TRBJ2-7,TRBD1,CASKSPGQGGEQYF,TGTGCCAGCAAGTCCCCGGGACAGGGTGGCGAGCAGTACTTC
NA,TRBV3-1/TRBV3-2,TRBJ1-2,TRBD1,CASSQGTGLYYGYTF,TGTGCCAGCAGCCAAGGGACAGGGTTGTACTATGGCTACACCTTC